This TCR beta chain was identified in a study of blood T cell repertoires in COVID-19. Study context: Spain, Italy and the United States supplied samples that represented acute and convalescent COVID-19.

CDR3 length: 14 amino acids. V was clipped by 4 bases and J by 3 bases, with 13 bases between them. The germline CDR1 and CDR2 sequences are SGHTA and FQGNSA. In the authors' workflow: Estimated nucleated cell counts came from reference gene primer amplification. Sequenced by immunoSEQ multiplex PCR; TCRdb stores in-frame clones only, minus some. V, J and clone size derive from that table, while D and trimming were established from the DNA sequence. The data show about 94,000 clones, 80% seen once. The chain employs TRBV7-2 and TRBJ2-7; D not resolved. Sequencing used peripheral blood. This receptor was taken from a human donor in a cohort sampled during active COVID-19. Here the CDR3 reads CASSWATSNYEQYF. CDR3 sequence (DNA): TGTGCCAGCAGCTGGGCCACGTCCAACTACGAGCAGTACTTC. Complete variable domain (other parts from reference TRBV7-2 and TRBJ2-7): GAGVSQSPSNKVTEKGKDVELRCDPISGHTALYWYRQSLGQGLEFLIYFQGNSAPDKSGLPSDRFSAERTGGSVSTLTIQRTQQEDSAVYLCASSWATSNYEQYFGPGTRLTVT.